One and the same sample provided the 11 T cell receptor beta chains below, sequenced in a study of T cell changes during pregnancy in multiple sclerosis. Here immunoSEQ multiplex PCR was the method, and the copy in TCRdb shows in-frame clones only, minus some. The table lists 20,000 to 25,000 clones, 75% to 95% of them singletons. The sequenced sample was CD4+ T cells from peripheral blood mononuclear cells, obtained in the third trimester of pregnancy. The source of these receptors is a female donor with multiple sclerosis, enrolled in a pregnancy study.

This chain uses TRBV19 with TRBJ1-1, with TRBD1 as a possible D gene (6 bases). This CDR3 spans 14 amino acids. The V end lost 3 bases, the J end lost 0 bases, and 8 bases lay between the germline ends. Germline V gives CDR1 LNHDA, CDR2 SQIVND (reference sequence). Here the CDR3 reads CASSIRTVNTEAFF. CDR3 sequence (DNA): TGTGCCAGTAGTATTCGGACAGTGAACACTGAAGCTTTCTTT.

J is TRBJ2-2 and V is TRBV4-2; 8 bases match TRBD1. J lost 4 bases, V lost 3 bases, and 10 bases had no gene match. This CDR3 spans 17 amino acids. Per germline, CDR1 LGHNA and CDR2 YNFKEQ. In DNA form, the CDR3 reads TGTGCCAGCAGCCACCCATCGTGGACAGGGTTCACCGGGGAGCTGTTTTTT. This sequence encodes CASSHPSWTGFTGELFF.

V and J are TRBV6-6 and TRBJ1-2; the match to TRBD1 covers 11 bases. This CDR3 has 16 amino acids. The germline gives CDR1 MNHNY, CDR2 SVGAGI (reference sequence). With 10 bases clipped from V and 6 bases from J, the junction kept 16 bases outside the gene matches. CDR3 in DNA: TGTGCCACCCCAAACGGGGCGGGACAGGGGGTTAATGGCTACACCTTC. This encodes CATPNGAGQGVNGYTF.

This clone came up once. The genes are TRBV12-5 and TRBJ1-2, with TRBD1 matching 9 bases. V was pared by 5 bases and J by 4 bases, with 11 bases of the junction left unmatched. CDR3 size: 16 residues. Germline-derived CDR1 and CDR2 are LGHNT and FRNRAP. The CDR3 sequence is CASGLSGTGIIYGYTF. Written as DNA, the CDR3 is TGTGCTAGTGGTCTTTCCGGGACAGGGATCATCTATGGCTACACCTTC.

The chain employs TRBV5-4 and TRBJ2-1; 10 nucleotides line up with TRBD1. Germline V gene lookup returns CDR1 SGHNT and CDR2 YYREEE (reference sequence). V trimming: 4 bases; J trimming: 7 bases; junction bases outside the gene matches: 14. The CDR3 is 17 amino acids. In DNA, the CDR3 is TGTGCCAGCAGCCCCCAGATGACGGGACAGGGGCTTAATGAGCAGTTCTTC. Amino acids: CASSPQMTGQGLNEQFF.

This rearrangement joins TRBV6-6 to TRBJ2-5; D possibly corresponds to TRBD2 (5 bases). Trimming cost V 6 bases and J 1 base, with 12 bases left between them. From germline, CDR1 is MNHNY and CDR2 SVGAGI (reference sequence). The CDR3 covers 14 residues. The CDR3 region is CASSRELGQETQYF. The DNA of the CDR3 is TGTGCCAGCAGCCGCGAACTAGGCCAAGAGACCCAGTACTTC.

V is TRBV27 and J is TRBJ2-6; D ambiguous. Germline loops: CDR1 MNHEY, CDR2 SMNVEV (reference sequence). The CDR3 loop spans 18 amino acids. V lost 4 bases and J 0 bases, leaving 16 bases between the germline ends. Written as DNA, the CDR3 is TGTGCCAGCAGTTCCTATCAGGTGCCTCACTCTGGGGCCAACGTCCTGACTTTC. Amino acids: CASSSYQVPHSGANVLTF.

The V call is TRBV5-8, the J call TRBJ2-1, with TRBD1 identical over 7 bases. Germline CDR1 SGHTS, CDR2 YDEGEE. Trimming at V came to 4 bases and at J to 3 bases, leaving 7 bases not matched to a gene. The CDR3 runs to 15 residues. The CDR3 sequence: CASSPTGTVYNEQFF. The CDR3, as DNA: TGTGCCAGCAGCCCAACCGGGACAGTCTACAATGAGCAGTTCTTC.

This CDR3 is CASSISGQINQPQHF. The CDR3 bases are TGTGCCAGTAGTATAAGCGGGCAGATTAATCAGCCCCAGCATTTT. This chain links TRBV19 with TRBJ1-5; D is unclear. Germline CDR1 LNHDA, CDR2 SQIVND (reference sequence). The CDR3 is 15 amino acids. The V end was cut by 2 bases, the J end by 4 bases, with 12 bases between.

This chain joins TRBV5-8 and TRBJ1-3, with D possibly TRBD1 on 6 matching bases. This CDR3 is built from 18 residues. The ends were cut back, 1 base at V and 0 bases at J, with 17 bases in the middle. Germline loops: CDR1 SGHTS, CDR2 YDEGEE. The CDR3 sequence: CASSLIVSDSLSGNTIYF. The CDR3 DNA reads TGTGCCAGCAGCTTGATTGTTTCGGACAGCCTCTCTGGAAACACCATATATTTT.

The V and J genes are TRBV10-3 and TRBJ2-7; 13 bases align to TRBD2. This CDR3 spans 14 amino acids. The V and J ends lost 5 bases and 4 bases, in that order; junction bases with no gene match: 2. Per germline, CDR1 ENHRY and CDR2 SYGVKD. CDR3 DNA: TGTGCCATCAGTCCGACTAGCGGGGGGTACGAGCAGTACTTC. Its translation: CAISPTSGGYEQYF.